These T cell receptor beta chains were read from a single sample in a study of neurological immune-mediated disorders. MiXCR, run by TCRdb on the 5' RACE reads, gives a single entry per CDR3 protein. The sample consists of more than 45,000 distinct CDR3 sequences, approximately 3.8% of them appearing once. Material for sequencing was PBMCs. The receptor set was obtained from a man aged 25 to 40 with multiple sclerosis. Each CDR3 is given with its conserved first and last residue. Fields, in order: V gene, J gene, clone size, D gene, CDR3 DNA, CDR3 protein. D genes are given only for firm matches. Clone size is given as once, few, many or a size class.

V: TRBV28
J: TRBJ1-2
size: many
D: -
DNA: TGTGCCAGCAGTGCCCGGGCAGGTGGCACCTTC
CDR3: CASSARAGGTF

V: TRBV20-1
J: TRBJ2-3
size: many
D: -
DNA: TGCAGTGCTAGAGATGTCGCCAGTAAAGGAAATACGCAGTATTTT
CDR3: CSARDVASKGNTQYF

V: TRBV30
J: TRBJ2-7
size: many
D: TRBD2
DNA: TGTGCCTGGAGTGTACGAGCGGGAGGTCCCTACGAGCAGTACTTC
CDR3: CAWSVRAGGPYEQYF

V: TRBV19
J: TRBJ2-2
size: many
D: -
DNA: TGTGCCAGTAGTTGGGGGAACACCGGGGAGCTGTTTTTT
CDR3: CASSWGNTGELFF

V: TRBV24-1
J: TRBJ2-3
size: many
D: -
DNA: TGTGCCACCTCCTCCGCGGACAGCGACACAGATACGCAGTATTTT
CDR3: CATSSADSDTDTQYF

V: TRBV7-8
J: TRBJ1-6
size: many
D: -
DNA: TGTGCCAGCAGCTTAGGGACGGTTGATAATTCACCCCTCCACTTT
CDR3: CASSLGTVDNSPLHF

V: TRBV3-1
J: TRBJ1-1
size: many
D: -
DNA: TGTGCCAGCAGCCAAGGGGGTACGGGGGCGAACACTGAAGCTTTCTTT
CDR3: CASSQGGTGANTEAFF

V: TRBV4-1
J: TRBJ2-1
size: many
D: -
DNA: TGCGCCAGCAGCCAACCGAAAGGAGCGACAGGTGGGTTCAATGAGCAGTTCTTC
CDR3: CASSQPKGATGGFNEQFF

V: TRBV5-1
J: TRBJ2-7
size: few
D: TRBD1
DNA: TGCGCCAGCAGCTTGGGGGGGACAGGGACGTCCTACGAGCAGTACTTC
CDR3: CASSLGGTGTSYEQYF

V: TRBV20-1
J: TRBJ1-1
size: many
D: TRBD1
DNA: TGCAGTGCTGCTAAGGGTACAGGGGGCGGCACTGAAGCTTTCTTT
CDR3: CSAAKGTGGGTEAFF

V: TRBV12-3/TRBV12-4
J: TRBJ1-4
size: many
D: -
DNA: TGTGCCAGCACCCGGGGTCGGGATGAAAAACTGTTTTTT
CDR3: CASTRGRDEKLFF

V: TRBV20-1
J: TRBJ2-4
size: many
D: -
DNA: TGCAGTGCTGATGACAGAACCAAAAACATTCAGTACTTC
CDR3: CSADDRTKNIQYF

V: TRBV20-1
J: TRBJ1-1
size: many
D: -
DNA: TGCAGTGCTAGAAGGGACATAGAAGCTTTCTTT
CDR3: CSARRDIEAFF

V: TRBV6-5
J: TRBJ1-6
size: many
D: TRBD1
DNA: TGTGCCAGCAGTTCGACAGGGGTTAGTTCACCCCTCAACTTT
CDR3: CASSSTGVSSPLNF

V: TRBV12-3/TRBV12-4
J: TRBJ1-5
size: many
D: -
DNA: TGTGCCAGCAGTTTAAACGGACTCCCGAATCAGCCCCAGCATTTT
CDR3: CASSLNGLPNQPQHF

V: TRBV18
J: TRBJ1-2
size: many
D: -
DNA: TGTGCCAGCTCTTCTACGGGGAACTATGGCTACACCTTC
CDR3: CASSSTGNYGYTF

V: TRBV6-1
J: TRBJ2-1
size: many
D: TRBD2
DNA: TGTGCCAGCAGGGATACTAGCGCGCGCTCCTACAATGAGCAGTTCTTC
CDR3: CASRDTSARSYNEQFF

V: TRBV29-1
J: TRBJ2-5
size: many
D: TRBD2
DNA: TGCAGCCTTACTAGCGGGAGTCAAGAGACCCAGTACTTC
CDR3: CSLTSGSQETQYF

V: TRBV7-2
J: TRBJ2-6
size: many
D: -
DNA: TGTGCCAGCAGCTTGCAGGGTACTGCTGGGGCCAACGTCCTGACTTTC
CDR3: CASSLQGTAGANVLTF

V: TRBV20-1
J: TRBJ2-5
size: many
D: -
DNA: TGCAGTGCTAGAGATCATAGGGGGGGCCCGGAGACCCAGTACTTC
CDR3: CSARDHRGGPETQYF

V: TRBV6-5
J: TRBJ1-2
size: few
D: TRBD1
DNA: TGTGCCAGCACTTCCCTGGGACAGTGGGCTAACTATGGCTACACCTTC
CDR3: CASTSLGQWANYGYTF

V: TRBV10-3
J: TRBJ1-3
size: many
D: -
DNA: TGTGCCATCAGTGAGTCTGGCAGGGCGGATGGAAACACCATATATTTT
CDR3: CAISESGRADGNTIYF

V: TRBV5-5
J: TRBJ1-2
size: many
D: -
DNA: TGTGCCAGCAGCTTGGGAGGAAGGGAAATCTATGGCTACACCTTC
CDR3: CASSLGGREIYGYTF

V: TRBV20-1
J: TRBJ1-5
size: many
D: -
DNA: TGCAGTGCTAGAGAGGGTAGGGGTCGGTTTAGCAATCAGCCCCAGCATTTT
CDR3: CSAREGRGRFSNQPQHF

V: TRBV12-3/TRBV12-4
J: TRBJ2-3
size: many
D: TRBD1
DNA: TGTGCCAGCAGTTCTATGGGCCGATCAGGGGGCGGCACAGATACGCAGTATTTT
CDR3: CASSSMGRSGGGTDTQYF

V: TRBV2
J: TRBJ2-1
size: many
D: TRBD2
DNA: TGTGCCAGCAGTGTGGCTAGCGGGAGGACAAACAATGAGCAGTTCTTC
CDR3: CASSVASGRTNNEQFF

V: TRBV5-1
J: TRBJ2-1
size: many
D: -
DNA: TGCGCCAGCAGCGAACAAAACGGGAATGAGCAGTTCTTC
CDR3: CASSEQNGNEQFF